A single sample gave rise to the 19 T cell receptor beta chains below, sequenced in a study of T cell responses to AZD1222 COVID-19 vaccine. Sequencing was performed with immunoSEQ multiplex PCR; in TCRdb, only in-frame clones are kept and a portion is missing. The sample records 45,000 or so clones, over 80% being singletons. The sequencing used peripheral blood, collected on day 0 of AZD1222 vaccination. These receptor sequences come from an adult in good health.

The chain links TRBV7-8 to TRBJ2-7; D is uncertain. There are 11 residues in the CDR3. Germline V gene sequence: CDR1 SGHVS, CDR2 FQNEAQ. Trimming removed 1 base from V and 3 bases from J, with 1 base in between. CDR3 coding DNA: TGTGCCAGCAGCTTAGTCTACGAGCAGTACTTC. Translation: CASSLVYEQYF.

The gene calls are TRBV6-5 and TRBJ1-5; weak D call: TRBD1 (6 bases). The CDR3 length is 14 residues. Germline-derived CDR1 and CDR2 are MNHEY and SVGAGI. V was clipped by 8 bases and J by 0 bases, with 11 bases between them. CDR3 residues: CASGTPYSNQPQHF. The CDR3 DNA follows: TGTGCCAGCGGGACACCTTATAGCAATCAGCCCCAGCATTTT.

This chain connects TRBV19 to TRBJ1-1, with D unresolved. Germline CDR1 is LNHDA and CDR2 is SQIVND (reference sequence). The CDR3 consists of 13 residues. The V end lost 10 bases, the J end lost 1 base, and 13 bases lay between the germline ends. CDR3 sequence (DNA): TGTGCCACAGCCGGGCTACCGAACACTGAAGCTTTCTTT. This codes for CATAGLPNTEAFF.

The chain recombines TRBV7-6 with TRBJ1-5; D remains unclear. The CDR3 is 13 residues long. With 5 bases removed from V and 6 bases from J, the gap between germline ends came to 11 bases. CDR1 SGHVS and CDR2 FNYEAQ come from the germline V gene. Written as DNA, the CDR3 is TGTGCCAGCAGCCTATCCTTCCGTCAGCCCCAGCATTTT. As protein: CASSLSFRQPQHF.

This chain links TRBV27 with TRBJ2-5, with a tentative D call TRBD2 (5 bases). The CDR3 consists of 13 residues. Trimming took 4 bases from V and 5 from J, leaving 11 bases between them. In germline, CDR1 is MNHEY, CDR2 SMNVEV (reference sequence). CDR3 in amino acids: CASSSRPGETQYF. In nucleotides, the CDR3 is TGTGCCAGCAGTTCAAGACCGGGGGAGACCCAGTACTTC.

This chain connects TRBV7-9 to TRBJ1-5, with D tentatively TRBD1 (5 bases). Germline V CDR1 and CDR2: SEHNR, FQNEAQ (reference sequence). Trimming stripped 5 bases from V and 6 bases from J, with 11 bases between. This CDR3 region has 13 residues. The CDR3 coding sequence is TGTGCCAGCAGCCGAGAGGGGATTCAGCCCCAGCATTTT. Residues: CASSREGIQPQHF.

The chain recombines TRBV2 with TRBJ2-1, with D perhaps matching TRBD1 (6 bases). Per germline, CDR1 SNHLY and CDR2 FYNNEI. This CDR3 spans 15 amino acids. The germline V and J ends were trimmed by 6 bases and 0 bases, with 12 bases remaining between them. The CDR3 region has the DNA TGTGCCAGCAGCCCCGGGACAAGCTCCTACAATGAGCAGTTCTTC. Translation gives CASSPGTSSYNEQFF. Looking up the rest from reference TRBV2 and TRBJ2-1 gives the full variable domain: EPEVTQTPSHQVTQMGQEVILRCVPISNHLYFYWYRQILGQKVEFLVSFYNNEISEKSEIFDDQFSVERPDGSNFTLKIRSTKLEDSAMYFCASSPGTSSYNEQFFGPGTRLTVL.

The chain employs TRBV28 and TRBJ1-2, with D possibly being TRBD1 (6 bases). The CDR3 contains 16 residues. Germline loops: CDR1 MDHEN, CDR2 SYDVKM. V lost 2 bases, J lost 4 bases, and 17 bases lay in between. The CDR3 sequence is CASSLRGGSEIYGYTF. The CDR3 coding sequence is TGTGCCAGCAGTTTAAGGGGGGGGTCAGAGATCTATGGCTACACCTTC.

This chain links TRBV28 with TRBJ2-7; the match to TRBD1 covers 8 bases. The CDR3 totals 15 residues. CDR1 and CDR2 from the germline V gene are MDHEN and SYDVKM. The V and J ends lost 6 bases and 6 bases, in that order; junction bases with no gene match: 13. The chain's CDR3 is CASSYAGTGRFEQYF. As DNA, the CDR3 is TGTGCCAGCAGCTACGCCGGGACAGGCCGCTTCGAGCAGTACTTC.

The rearrangement uses TRBV7-8 and TRBJ2-1, with 7 nucleotides matching TRBD2. CDR3 size: 16 residues. Germline assignment: CDR1 SGHVS and CDR2 FQNEAQ. The V segment lost 5 bases and the J segment 4 bases; nucleotides outside the gene matches: 11. CDR3 in amino acids: CASSPREAGRYNEQFF. For the CDR3, the DNA is TGTGCCAGCAGCCCCCGGGAAGCGGGACGGTACAATGAGCAGTTCTTC. Drawing the rest from reference TRBV7-8 and TRBJ2-1, the complete variable domain is GAGVSQSPRYKVAKRGQDVALRCDPISGHVSLFWYQQALGQGPEFLTYFQNEAQLDKSGLPSDRFFAERPEGSVSTLKIQRTQQEDSAVYLCASSPREAGRYNEQFFGPGTRLTVL.

The chain couples TRBV3-1 (or the pseudogene TRBV3-2) to TRBJ2-7, with 7 bases identical to TRBD2. Trimming took 1 base from V and 4 from J; bases not matched to a gene: 7. Germline loops: CDR1 LGHDT, CDR2 YNNKEL (reference sequence). The CDR3 length is 15 residues. The DNA for the CDR3 is TGTGCCAGCAGCCAAGGGTCTGTGGGAGGGTACGAGCAGTACTTC. It is translated as CASSQGSVGGYEQYF.

The V call is TRBV7-3, the J call TRBJ2-5, with D perhaps matching TRBD1 (7 bases). Germline CDR1 is SGHTA and CDR2 is FQGTGA. With 5 bases removed from V and 5 bases from J, the gap between germline ends came to 12 bases. The CDR3 spans 13 residues. This CDR3 reads CASSPGGSETQYF. The CDR3 nucleotides are TGTGCCAGCAGCCCAGGGGGGTCCGAGACCCAGTACTTC.

V gene TRBV3-1 (or the pseudogene TRBV3-2) combines with J gene TRBJ2-1; 9 nucleotides match TRBD1. The CDR3 runs to 17 residues. Germline loops: CDR1 LGHDT, CDR2 YNNKEL (reference sequence). Losses at the gene ends were 4 bases for V and 4 bases for J; bases not matched to a gene: 11. The CDR3 region is CASSPPGQGLEYNEQFF. The CDR3 nucleotides read TGTGCCAGCAGCCCCCCGGGACAGGGTTTGGAATACAATGAGCAGTTCTTC.

The CDR3 DNA reads TGTGCCAGCTCACCAGGACTAGCGGGAGGGAGACAAGAGACCCAGTACTTC. Amino acid sequence: CASSPGLAGGRQETQYF. The V and J genes are TRBV18 and TRBJ2-5, with 15 bases that match TRBD2. V lost 2 bases and J lost 2; bases outside the gene matches: 3. CDR1 KGHSH and CDR2 LQKENI come from the germline V gene. The CDR3 runs to 17 residues. The full variable domain, completed using reference TRBV18 and TRBJ2-5, is NAGVMQNPRHLVRRRGQEARLRCSPMKGHSHVYWYRQLPEEGLKFMVYLQKENIIDESGMPKERFSAEFPKEGPSILRIQQVVRGDSAAYFCASSPGLAGGRQETQYFGPGTRLLVL.

This sequence joins TRBV24-1 and TRBJ2-1; 12 positions match TRBD2. The CDR3 is 16 amino acids. Germline V gene lookup returns CDR1 KGHDR and CDR2 SFDVKD. The trim removed 1 base at V and 7 bases at J, leaving 4 bases unmatched. This CDR3 reads CATSDFKLAGGNEQFF. The CDR3 region has the DNA TGTGCCACCAGTGATTTCAAGCTAGCGGGGGGGAATGAGCAGTTCTTC.

The V and J genes are TRBV2 and TRBJ1-1, with TRBD1 identical over 8 bases. CDR3 length: 14 residues. Germline values: CDR1 SNHLY, CDR2 FYNNEI. V shed 6 bases and J 5 bases; nucleotides not matched to a gene: 8. The CDR3 spells CASSLQGVWTEAFF. The CDR3 nucleotides are TGTGCCAGCAGCCTACAGGGGGTATGGACTGAAGCTTTCTTT.

This chain joins TRBV2 and TRBJ2-7, with TRBD1 matching over 7 bases. The CDR3 totals 13 residues. The trim removed 6 bases at V and 5 bases at J, leaving 7 bases unmatched. Germline CDR1 is SNHLY and CDR2 is FYNNEI. CDR3: CASRKTGLDEQYF. The CDR3 region has the DNA TGTGCCAGCAGGAAGACAGGGCTCGACGAGCAGTACTTC.

This chain connects TRBV3-1 (or the pseudogene TRBV3-2) to TRBJ2-2; D is perhaps TRBD1 or TRBD2 (6 bases each). Germline-derived CDR1 and CDR2 are LGHDT and YNNKEL (reference sequence). This CDR3 comprises 15 residues. V was cut by 5 bases and J by 6 bases, with 16 bases left in between. This chain's CDR3 is CASSDLGGLAGELFF. The CDR3 coding sequence is TGTGCCAGCAGCGACCTGGGGGGCCTTGCCGGGGAGCTGTTTTTT.

This sequence joins TRBV9 and TRBJ1-1; 8 bases fit TRBD1. CDR3 size: 13 residues. Germline CDR1 is SGDLS and CDR2 is YYNGEE. Unmatched junction bases numbered 6, after V lost 4 bases and J lost 7 bases. The CDR3 region has the DNA TGTGCCAGCAGCAGAGGACAGGGTAATGAAGCTTTCTTT. Its translation is CASSRGQGNEAFF.